The clone carrying this T cell receptor (beta chain) was picked up many times. The CDR3 runs to 15 residues. V dropped 3 bases and J dropped 2 bases, with 10 bases sitting between them. Germline CDR1 SGHNT, CDR2 YENEEA. These data come from a study of T cells in Graves' hyperthyroidism and ophthalmopathy. Orbital computed tomography, thyroid ultrasound, serum thyroxine and TRAb, and clinical symptoms together informed the diagnoses. The sample of blood was obtained at first hyperthyroidism diagnosis (before any ophthalmopathy symptoms). Amplification of TCR beta CDR3 regions was performed using RNA transcripts as template. First-round RT-PCR targeting the TCR CDR3 was performed with the HTBI primer set. TCRdb reprocessed the multiplex PCR reads with MiXCR, giving one entry per CDR3 protein. The data hold around 700,000 distinct CDR3 sequences, with 18% observed a single time.

V is TRBV11-3 and J is TRBJ2-2; D call uncertain. The sequencing sample was made of blood. The TCR comes from a woman in her forties or fifties with Graves' hyperthyroidism that later progressed to Graves' ophthalmopathy. The CDR3 coding sequence is TGTGCCAGCAGCTTCACCGGGCCTAACACCGGGGAGCTGTTTTTT. This sequence encodes CASSFTGPNTGELFF.